These T cell receptor beta chains were read from a single sample in a study of cytomegalovirus exposure and HLA in healthy donors. Generated by immunoSEQ multiplex PCR, the TCRdb table keeps only in-frame clones and is missing some. The sample contains about 150,000 clones, 60% to 80% of which appear only once. The sequencing sample was made of PBMCs. The receptors were sampled from a man younger than 35 in good health and CMV-seropositive. Each CDR3 is given with its conserved first and last residue. A D gene is named only where the DNA matches it firmly. For some rows the clone size is stated as once, few or many, or as a class when expanded; others skip it.

J | length | V | D | size | DNA | CDR3
TRBJ2-1 | 16 | TRBV2 | TRBD2 | NA | TGTGCCAGCAGTGCCGGTAGCGGGAGGGCCTACAATGAGCAGTTCTTC | CASSAGSGRAYNEQFF
TRBJ1-2 | 15 | TRBV7-9 | TRBD1 | NA | TGTGCCAGCAGCCCCCTCGGCGGGACAGTTCATGGCTACACCTTC | CASSPLGGTVHGYTF
TRBJ1-1 | 15 | TRBV7-9 | TRBD1 | NA | TGTGCCAGCAGCTCATCACTACAGGGGAGCACTGAAGCTTTCTTT | CASSSSLQGSTEAFF
TRBJ2-7 | 15 | TRBV9 | NA | NA | TGTGCCAGCAGCGTAGCCCTAAGCCCTCTAGACGAGCAGTACTTC | CASSVALSPLDEQYF
TRBJ2-7 | 15 | TRBV7-2 | NA | NA | TGTGCCAGCAGCTTAGAGACACTAGCAGCCTACGAGCAGTACTTC | CASSLETLAAYEQYF
TRBJ2-7 | 14 | TRBV2 | NA | NA | TGTGCCAGCAGTTACGGGACTGACGGGGACGAGCAGTACTTC | CASSYGTDGDEQYF
TRBJ1-3 | 14 | TRBV10-1 | TRBD1 | NA | TGCGCCAGCAGTGGGGGACAGACTGGAAACACCATATATTTT | CASSGGQTGNTIYF
TRBJ1-1 | 16 | TRBV6-1 | NA | few | TGTGCCAGCAGTGGAACCCCGACAGCTTTCCCCCCTGAAGCTTTCTTT | CASSGTPTAFPPEAFF
TRBJ2-7 | 11 | TRBV20-1 | NA | NA | TGCAGTGCTAGCCCTAGCTACGAGCAGTACTTC | CSASPSYEQYF
TRBJ2-1 | 13 | TRBV6-5 | TRBD2 | NA | TGTGCCAGCAGTCAACCAGCGGGAGTGGAGCAGTTCTTC | CASSQPAGVEQFF